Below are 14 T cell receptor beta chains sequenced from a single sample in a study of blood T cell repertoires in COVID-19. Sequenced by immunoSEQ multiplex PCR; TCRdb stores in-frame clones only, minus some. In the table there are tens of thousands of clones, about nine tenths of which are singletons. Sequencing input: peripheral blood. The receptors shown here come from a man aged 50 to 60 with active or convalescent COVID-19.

The CDR3 nucleotides read TGTGCCAGCAGCTTGGCCTGGCAAGTCCGCCAGTACTTC. Translation: CASSLAWQVRQYF. The V call is TRBV5-6, the J call TRBJ2-5; D gene ambiguous. Germline V gene lookup returns CDR1 SGHDT and CDR2 YYEEEE. V shed 0 bases and J shed 10 bases, with 13 bases lying between them. The CDR3 contains 13 residues. Full variable domain (missing parts from reference TRBV5-6 and TRBJ2-5): DAGVTQSPTHLIKTRGQQVTLRCSPKSGHDTVSWYQQALGQGPQFIFQYYEEEERQRGNFPDRFSGHQFPNYSSELNVNALLLGDSALYLCASSLAWQVRQYFGPGTRLLVL.

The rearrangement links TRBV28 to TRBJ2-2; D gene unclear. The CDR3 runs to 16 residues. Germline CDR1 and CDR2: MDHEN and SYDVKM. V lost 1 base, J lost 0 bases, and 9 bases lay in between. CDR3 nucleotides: TGTGCCAGCAGTTTATTGTCCACAGCGAACACCGGGGAGCTGTTTTTT. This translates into CASSLLSTANTGELFF.

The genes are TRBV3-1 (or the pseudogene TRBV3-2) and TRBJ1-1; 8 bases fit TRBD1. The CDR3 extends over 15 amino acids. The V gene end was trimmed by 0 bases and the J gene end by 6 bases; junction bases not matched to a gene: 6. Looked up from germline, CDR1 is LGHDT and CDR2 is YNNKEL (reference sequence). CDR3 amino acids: CASSQENRGRAEAFF. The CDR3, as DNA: TGTGCCAGCAGCCAAGAAAACAGGGGGAGGGCTGAAGCTTTCTTT.

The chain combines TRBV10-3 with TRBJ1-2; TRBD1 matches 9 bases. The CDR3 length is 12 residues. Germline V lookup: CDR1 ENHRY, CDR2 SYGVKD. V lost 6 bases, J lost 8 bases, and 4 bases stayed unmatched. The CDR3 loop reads CAIRGTGSGYTF. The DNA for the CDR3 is TGTGCCATCAGGGGGACAGGGAGCGGCTACACCTTC.

CDR3 amino acids: CASKVVGQGSEAFF. As DNA, the CDR3 is TGTGCCAGCAAAGTCGTAGGACAGGGCTCTGAAGCTTTCTTT. The rearrangement links TRBV3-1 (or the pseudogene TRBV3-2) to TRBJ1-1, with 8 bases matching TRBD1. Germline V CDR1 and CDR2: LGHDT, YNNKEL (reference sequence). V dropped 7 bases and J dropped 6; count of bases not matched to a gene: 10. The CDR3 has 14 residues.

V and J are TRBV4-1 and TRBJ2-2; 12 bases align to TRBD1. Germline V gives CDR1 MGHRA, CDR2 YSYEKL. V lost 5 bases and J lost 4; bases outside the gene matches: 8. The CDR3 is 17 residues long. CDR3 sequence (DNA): TGCGCCAGCAGCATACCGGGACAGGGGGCTCGCACCGGGGAGCTGTTTTTT. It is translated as CASSIPGQGARTGELFF.

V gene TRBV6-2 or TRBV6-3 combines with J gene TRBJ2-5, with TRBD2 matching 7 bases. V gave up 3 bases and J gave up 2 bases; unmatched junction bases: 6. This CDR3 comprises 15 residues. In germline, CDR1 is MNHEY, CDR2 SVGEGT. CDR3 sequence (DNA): TGTGCCAGCAGTTATCGCACTAGCGATCAAGAGACCCAGTACTTC. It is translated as CASSYRTSDQETQYF.

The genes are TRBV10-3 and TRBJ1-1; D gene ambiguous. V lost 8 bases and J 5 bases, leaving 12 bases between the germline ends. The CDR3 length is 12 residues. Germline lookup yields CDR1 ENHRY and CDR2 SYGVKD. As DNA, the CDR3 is TGTGCCATCCGGGAGCGGGAGACTGAAGCTTTCTTT. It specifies CAIRERETEAFF.

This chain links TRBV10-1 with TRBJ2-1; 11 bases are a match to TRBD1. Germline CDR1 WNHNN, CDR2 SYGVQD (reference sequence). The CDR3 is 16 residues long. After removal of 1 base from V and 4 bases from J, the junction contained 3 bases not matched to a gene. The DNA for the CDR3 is TGCGCCAGCAGTGAGTGGACAGGGGGCTCTTACAATGAGCAGTTCTTC. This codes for CASSEWTGGSYNEQFF.

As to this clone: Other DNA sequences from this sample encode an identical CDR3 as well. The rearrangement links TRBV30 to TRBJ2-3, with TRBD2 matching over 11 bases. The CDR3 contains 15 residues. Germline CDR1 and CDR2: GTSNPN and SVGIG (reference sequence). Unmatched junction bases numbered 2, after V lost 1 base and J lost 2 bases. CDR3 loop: CAWSGLAGSTDTQYF. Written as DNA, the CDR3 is TGTGCCTGGAGTGGACTAGCGGGGTCCACAGATACGCAGTATTTT.

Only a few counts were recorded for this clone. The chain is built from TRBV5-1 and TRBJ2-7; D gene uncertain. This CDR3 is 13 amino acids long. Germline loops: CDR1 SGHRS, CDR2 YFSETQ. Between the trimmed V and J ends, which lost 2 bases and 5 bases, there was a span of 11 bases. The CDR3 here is CASSLELVHEQYF. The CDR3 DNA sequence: TGCGCCAGCAGCTTAGAGCTAGTCCACGAGCAGTACTTC.

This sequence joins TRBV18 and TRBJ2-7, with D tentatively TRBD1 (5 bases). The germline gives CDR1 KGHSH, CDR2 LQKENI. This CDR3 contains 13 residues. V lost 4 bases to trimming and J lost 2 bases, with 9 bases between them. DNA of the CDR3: TGTGCCAGCTCACTAGGCAGGGCCTACGAGCAGTACTTC. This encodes CASSLGRAYEQYF.

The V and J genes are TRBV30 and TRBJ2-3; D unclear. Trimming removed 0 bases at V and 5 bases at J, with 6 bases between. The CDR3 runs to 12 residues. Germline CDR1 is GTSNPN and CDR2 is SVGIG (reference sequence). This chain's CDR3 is CAWSVTVDTQYF. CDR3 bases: TGTGCCTGGAGTGTGACTGTAGATACGCAGTATTTT.

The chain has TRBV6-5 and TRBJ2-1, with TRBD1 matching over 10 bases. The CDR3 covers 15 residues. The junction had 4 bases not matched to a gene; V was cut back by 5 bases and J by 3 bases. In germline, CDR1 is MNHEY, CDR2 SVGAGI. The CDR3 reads CASSKGQGFYNEQFF. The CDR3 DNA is TGTGCCAGCAGTAAGGGACAGGGGTTCTACAATGAGCAGTTCTTC.